A single sample gave rise to the 23 T cell receptor beta chains below, sequenced in a study of OX40 agonist ivuxolimab in advanced cancers. Sequenced by immunoSEQ multiplex PCR; TCRdb stores in-frame clones only, minus some. The sample lists fewer than 50,000 clones, 85% to 95% occurring once. Source: CD4+ or CD8+ T cells sorted from blood, taken in a trial of the OX40 agonist ivuxolimab. The receptors were gathered from an adult with an advanced solid tumor such as melanoma, head and neck, liver or kidney cancer.

The chain links TRBV6-6 to TRBJ2-3, with a weak D call TRBD1 (5 bases). V was trimmed by 4 bases and J by 6 bases, leaving 20 bases between them. The CDR3 sequence is 16 residues long. The germline V gene encodes CDR1 MNHNY and CDR2 SVGAGI (reference sequence). Here the CDR3 DNA reads TGTGCCAGCAGTTTATTAGGGCAGGGTATAATGGATACGCAGTATTTT. Its translation: CASSLLGQGIMDTQYF.

This clone was detected only once. J is TRBJ2-1 and V is TRBV19; D may be TRBD2 (6 bases). V lost 8 bases, J lost 7 bases, and 15 bases lay in between. Per the germline V gene, CDR1 is LNHDA and CDR2 is SQIVND (reference sequence). This CDR3 spans 13 amino acids. CDR3 nucleotide sequence: TGTGCCAGTCGATCGGGACTTCGGAATGAGCAGTTCTTC. Translation: CASRSGLRNEQFF.

J is TRBJ2-5 and V is TRBV29-1; TRBD2 matches 16 bases. J gave up 5 bases and V 7 bases, and 13 bases lay outside the gene matches. The CDR3 length is 17 residues. The germline gives CDR1 SQVTM, CDR2 ANQGSEA. The CDR3 DNA sequence: TGCAGCGCCAATCGGGGGACTAGCGGGAGGGTTGGGGAGACCCAGTACTTC. Protein product: CSANRGTSGRVGETQYF. The variable domain in full, completed from reference TRBV29-1 and TRBJ2-5, reads SAVISQKPSRDICQRGTSLTIQCQVDSQVTMMFWYRQQPGQSLTLIATANQGSEATYESGFVIDKFPISRPNLTFSTLTVSNMSPEDSSIYLCSANRGTSGRVGETQYFGPGTRLLVL.

The V and J genes are TRBV19 and TRBJ2-3, with D tentatively TRBD1 (6 bases). Trimming removed 5 bases at V and 6 bases at J, with 9 bases between. Germline lookup yields CDR1 LNHDA and CDR2 SQIVND (reference sequence). There are 12 residues in the CDR3. In nucleotides, the CDR3 is TGTGCCAGTAGTTGGACAGATGATACGCAGTATTTT. Protein sequence: CASSWTDDTQYF. Looking up the rest from reference TRBV19 and TRBJ2-3 gives the full variable domain: DGGITQSPKYLFRKEGQNVTLSCEQNLNHDAMYWYRQDPGQGLRLIYYSQIVNDFQKGDIAEGYSVSREKKESFPLTVTSAQKNPTAFYLCASSWTDDTQYFGPGTRLTVL.

The rearrangement uses TRBV2 and TRBJ2-7, with D possibly TRBD1 on 6 matching bases. CDR3 size: 17 residues. Germline V CDR1 and CDR2: SNHLY, FYNNEI. V gave up 6 bases and J gave up 1 base, with 22 bases separating them. The CDR3 loop reads CASSARQAKSYSYEQYF. In DNA, the CDR3 is TGTGCCAGCAGCGCCAGACAGGCTAAGTCCTATTCCTACGAGCAGTACTTC.

For the CDR3, the DNA is TGTGCCAGCAGCTTAGTCCGGGGTACGCAGTATTTT. Translating gives CASSLVRGTQYF. The chain joins TRBV7-8 to TRBJ2-3; possible D gene TRBD2, 5 bases. Germline values: CDR1 SGHVS, CDR2 FQNEAQ. There are 12 residues in the CDR3. V lost 1 base and J 8 bases, leaving 7 bases between the germline ends.

The chain joins TRBV30 to TRBJ1-1; D is ambiguous. Trimming cost V 2 bases and J 0 bases, with 4 bases left between them. CDR1 and CDR2 from the germline V gene are GTSNPN and SVGIG (reference sequence). The CDR3 runs 12 residues. This CDR3 reads CAWSSMNTEAFF. Here the CDR3 DNA reads TGTGCCTGGAGTAGTATGAACACTGAAGCTTTCTTT.

This chain links TRBV13 with TRBJ2-3; no clear D gene. Germline assignment: CDR1 PRHDT and CDR2 FYEKMQ (reference sequence). V was pared by 3 bases and J by 1 base, with 2 bases between. CDR3 length equals 12 residues. In DNA form, the CDR3 reads TGTGCCAGCAGCTTGGGCACAGATACGCAGTATTTT. The encoded protein is CASSLGTDTQYF.

The V call is TRBV2, the J call TRBJ2-7; 11 bases map to TRBD2. Germline CDR1 SNHLY, CDR2 FYNNEI. Germline trimming cut 4 bases from V and 5 bases from J; bases unmatched to any gene: 19. The length of the CDR3 is 19 residues. Here the CDR3 DNA reads TGTGCCAGCAGTGTTTCAGCCCTGAATTTAGCGGGAGGGCCCCACGAGCAGTACTTC. This translates into CASSVSALNLAGGPHEQYF. Filled out from reference TRBV2 and TRBJ2-7, the complete variable domain reads EPEVTQTPSHQVTQMGQEVILRCVPISNHLYFYWYRQILGQKVEFLVSFYNNEISEKSEIFDDQFSVERPDGSNFTLKIRSTKLEDSAMYFCASSVSALNLAGGPHEQYFGPGTRLTVT.

The gene calls are TRBV6-1 and TRBJ2-7; TRBD2 is a possible D gene (6 bases). Germline V gives CDR1 MNHNS, CDR2 SASEGT. This CDR3 has 13 residues. V was trimmed by 2 bases and J by 2 bases, leaving 7 bases between them. The CDR3 bases are TGTGCCAGCAGTGAAAGGACTACCTACGAGCAGTACTTC. As protein: CASSERTTYEQYF.

V usage is TRBV7-8 and J usage is TRBJ2-7; tentatively, D is TRBD1 (5 bases). V shed 1 base and J shed 5 bases, with 15 bases lying between them. In germline, CDR1 is SGHVS, CDR2 FQNEAQ. CDR3 length: 15 amino acids. The CDR3 nucleotides read TGTGCCAGCAGCTTAGTCTTCAAGCCAGGGCACGAGCAGTACTTC. Translated: CASSLVFKPGHEQYF.

The V call is TRBV28, the J call TRBJ2-3, with 12 bases fitting TRBD2. From germline, CDR1 is MDHEN and CDR2 SYDVKM. Trimming at V came to 6 bases and at J to 7 bases, leaving 8 bases not matched to a gene. CDR3 size: 15 residues. The CDR3, as DNA: TGTGCCAGCAGGATGACTAGCGGGAGAATAAATACGCAGTATTTT. Its translation: CASRMTSGRINTQYF.

The chain is built from TRBV29-1 and TRBJ1-2; D is uncertain. V was cut by 5 bases and J by 6 bases, with 16 bases left in between. The CDR3 length is 13 residues. Germline-derived CDR1 and CDR2 are SQVTM and ANQGSEA. The DNA for the CDR3 is TGCAGCGTTACGACGGGAGGGCGCGATGGCTACACCTTC. Its protein product is CSVTTGGRDGYTF.

J is TRBJ2-7 and V is TRBV4-1; TRBD1 matches at 9 bases. J was trimmed by 3 bases and V by 6 bases; bases with no gene match: 15. The CDR3 is made up of 17 amino acids. The germline CDR1 and CDR2 sequences are MGHRA and YSYEKL. CDR3 in amino acids: CASSPPRDRGFFYEQYF. For the CDR3, the DNA is TGCGCCAGCAGTCCCCCGAGAGACAGGGGGTTTTTCTACGAGCAGTACTTC.

On this clone: This sequence may be a read error, since a much larger clone differs from it by one base. The CDR3 sequence: CAGSFTFTGELFF. CDR3 nucleotides: TGTGCCGGCAGCTTCACATTCACCGGGGAGCTGTTTTTT. This chain joins TRBV27 and TRBJ2-2; D gene ambiguous. The CDR3 loop spans 13 amino acids. Germline values: CDR1 MNHEY, CDR2 SMNVEV (reference sequence).

This chain connects TRBV25-1 to TRBJ2-1, with 8 bases matching TRBD2. Germline-derived CDR1 and CDR2 are MGHDK and SYGVNS. V was pared by 2 bases and J by 3 bases, with 6 bases of the junction left unmatched. This CDR3 has 16 amino acids. The CDR3 loop reads CASSERVAGGYNEQFF. In DNA form, the CDR3 reads TGTGCCAGCAGTGAAAGGGTGGCGGGAGGCTACAATGAGCAGTTCTTC. Full variable domain (remainder filled in from reference TRBV25-1 and TRBJ2-1): EADIYQTPRYLVIGTGKKITLECSQTMGHDKMYWYQQDPGMELHLIHYSYGVNSTEKGDLSSESTVSRIRTEHFPLTLESARPSHTSQYLCASSERVAGGYNEQFFGPGTRLTVL.

DNA of the CDR3: TGTGCCAGCAGTTCTCGGGCGGGAGGGCCAGAGACCCAGTACTTC. It codes for CASSSRAGGPETQYF. The J gene is TRBJ2-5, the V gene TRBV28, with 9 bases fitting TRBD2. J was trimmed by 4 bases and V by 4 bases; bases with no gene match: 7. The germline V gene encodes CDR1 MDHEN and CDR2 SYDVKM. The CDR3 has 15 residues.

This rearrangement joins TRBV30 to TRBJ2-7; D perhaps matches TRBD2 (6 bases). The germline CDR1 and CDR2 sequences are GTSNPN and SVGIG (reference sequence). Trimming took 0 bases from V and 6 from J, leaving 6 bases between them. The CDR3 has 11 residues. The CDR3 loop is CAWSVGGEQYF. CDR3 nucleotide sequence: TGTGCCTGGAGTGTGGGAGGCGAGCAGTACTTC.

This clone was seen a single time. The rearrangement uses TRBV13 and TRBJ2-1; 7 bases line up with TRBD2. The CDR3 has 15 residues. Looked up from germline, CDR1 is PRHDT and CDR2 is FYEKMQ (reference sequence). With 0 bases clipped from V and 5 bases from J, the junction kept 4 bases outside the gene matches. The CDR3 nucleotides are TGTGCCAGCAGCTTAGGCCAGCGGGGAGACAATGAGCAGTTCTTC. This sequence encodes CASSLGQRGDNEQFF. Complete variable domain (other parts from reference TRBV13 and TRBJ2-1): AAGVIQSPRHLIKEKRETATLKCYPIPRHDTVYWYQQGPGQDPQFLISFYEKMQSDKGSIPDRFSAQQFSDYHSELNMSSLELGDSALYFCASSLGQRGDNEQFFGPGTRLTVL.

V and J are TRBV30 and TRBJ1-2; TRBD1 might be the D (5 bases). The V end lost 5 bases, the J end lost 4 bases, and 14 bases lay between the germline ends. Germline V gene lookup returns CDR1 GTSNPN and CDR2 SVGIG (reference sequence). There are 13 residues in the CDR3. This CDR3 reads CAWFVGETYGYTF. The DNA of the CDR3 is TGTGCCTGGTTTGTGGGGGAGACCTATGGCTACACCTTC.

The chain recombines TRBV30 with TRBJ1-1; 7 bases align to TRBD1. The V segment lost 3 bases and the J segment 10 bases; nucleotides outside the gene matches: 8. The CDR3 totals 12 residues. The germline V gene has CDR1 GTSNPN and CDR2 SVGIG (reference sequence). The CDR3 sequence is CAWRGDRDAAFF. The CDR3 bases are TGTGCCTGGAGGGGTGACAGGGACGCAGCTTTCTTT.

This sequence joins TRBV5-6 and TRBJ2-7; D unclear. Deletions cut 4 bases from V and 7 bases from J, with 18 bases between. The CDR3 loop spans 14 amino acids. Looked up from germline, CDR1 is SGHDT and CDR2 is YYEEEE. The chain's CDR3 is CASSRVSSPREQYF. CDR3 nucleotide sequence: TGTGCCAGCAGCCGTGTGAGCTCCCCGAGAGAGCAGTACTTC. The full variable domain, completed using reference TRBV5-6 and TRBJ2-7, is DAGVTQSPTHLIKTRGQQVTLRCSPKSGHDTVSWYQQALGQGPQFIFQYYEEEERQRGNFPDRFSGHQFPNYSSELNVNALLLGDSALYLCASSRVSSPREQYFGPGTRLTVT.

This clone turned up a few times. This same CDR3 is encoded by further DNA sequences in the sample. The chain joins TRBV18 to TRBJ2-6; possibly TRBD2 for D (5 bases). Germline CDR1 is KGHSH and CDR2 is LQKENI. The CDR3 runs 14 residues. The ends were cut back, 3 bases at V and 2 bases at J, with 5 bases in the middle. The CDR3 here is CASSPGAGANVLTF. DNA of the CDR3: TGTGCCAGCTCACCCGGGGCTGGGGCCAACGTCCTGACTTTC. Filled out from reference TRBV18 and TRBJ2-6, the complete variable domain reads NAGVMQNPRHLVRRRGQEARLRCSPMKGHSHVYWYRQLPEEGLKFMVYLQKENIIDESGMPKERFSAEFPKEGPSILRIQQVVRGDSAAYFCASSPGAGANVLTFGAGSRLTVL.